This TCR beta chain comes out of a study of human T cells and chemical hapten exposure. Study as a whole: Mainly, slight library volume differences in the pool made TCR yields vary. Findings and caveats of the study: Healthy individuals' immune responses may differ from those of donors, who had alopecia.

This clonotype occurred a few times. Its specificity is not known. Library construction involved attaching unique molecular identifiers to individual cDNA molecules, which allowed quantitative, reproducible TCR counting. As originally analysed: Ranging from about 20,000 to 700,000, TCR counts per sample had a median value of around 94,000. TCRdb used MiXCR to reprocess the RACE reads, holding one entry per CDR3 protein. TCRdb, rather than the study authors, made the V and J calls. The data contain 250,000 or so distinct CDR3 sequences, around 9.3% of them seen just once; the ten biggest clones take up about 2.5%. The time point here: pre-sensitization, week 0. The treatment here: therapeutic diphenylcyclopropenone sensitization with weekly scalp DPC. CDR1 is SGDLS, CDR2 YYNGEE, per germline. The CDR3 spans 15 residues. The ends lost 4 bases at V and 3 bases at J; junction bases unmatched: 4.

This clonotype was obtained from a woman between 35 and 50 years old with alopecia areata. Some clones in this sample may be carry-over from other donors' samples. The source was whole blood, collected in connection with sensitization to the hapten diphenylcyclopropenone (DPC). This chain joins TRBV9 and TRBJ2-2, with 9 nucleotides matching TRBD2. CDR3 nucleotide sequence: TGTGCCAGCAGCCTGCGGACTAGCGACACCGGGGAGCTGTTTTTT. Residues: CASSLRTSDTGELFF.